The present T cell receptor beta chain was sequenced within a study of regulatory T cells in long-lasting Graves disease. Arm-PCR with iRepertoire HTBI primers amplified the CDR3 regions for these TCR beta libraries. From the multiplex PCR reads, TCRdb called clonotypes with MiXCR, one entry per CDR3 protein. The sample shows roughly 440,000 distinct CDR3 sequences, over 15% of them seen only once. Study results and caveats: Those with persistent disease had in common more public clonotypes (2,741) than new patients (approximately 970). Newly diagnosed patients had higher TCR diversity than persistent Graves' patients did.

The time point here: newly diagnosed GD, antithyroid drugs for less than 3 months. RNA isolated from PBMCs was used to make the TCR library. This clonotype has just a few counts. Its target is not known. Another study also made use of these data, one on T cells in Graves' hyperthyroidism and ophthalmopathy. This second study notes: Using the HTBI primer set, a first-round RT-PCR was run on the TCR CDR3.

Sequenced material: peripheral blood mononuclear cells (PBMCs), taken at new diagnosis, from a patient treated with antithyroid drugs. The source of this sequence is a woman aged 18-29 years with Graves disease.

The CDR3 here is CASSFSGGPSGEQYF. CDR3 sequence (DNA): TGCGCCAGCAGCTTCTCGGGGGGTCCGTCTGGGGAGCAGTACTTC. The chain uses TRBV5-1 and TRBJ2-7; 7 nucleotides agree with TRBD2. The CDR3 sequence is 15 residues long. The germline V gene encodes CDR1 SGHRS and CDR2 YFSETQ. The V segment lost 2 bases and the J segment 7 bases; nucleotides outside the gene matches: 12.